This TCR beta chain was recovered during a study of shared clonotypes between healthy human individuals. This clone showed up just a few times. This may arise from a read error, as a much more abundant clone is one base away. This CDR3 is built from 13 residues. The germline CDR1 and CDR2 sequences are KGHSH and LQKENI. The J segment lost 6 bases and the V segment lost 4 bases, leaving 3 bases of the junction unmatched. Unsorted PBMC DNA was run through sequencing on ten immunoSEQ deep assay plates. The repertoire was sequenced with immunoSEQ multiplex PCR; TCRdb's copy has only in-frame clones and lacks some. The repertoire holds approximately 470,000 clones, with around 85% as singletons.

V gene TRBV18 combines with J gene TRBJ2-7; 10 nucleotides match TRBD1. Input material: PBMCs. This TCR came from a woman between 40 and 55 years old in good health. Some clones in this sample may be carry-over from other donors' samples. The CDR3 reads CASSRDRGSEQYF. The CDR3 nucleotides are TGTGCCAGCTCACGGGACAGGGGAAGCGAGCAGTACTTC.